One and the same sample provided the 30 T cell receptor beta chains below, sequenced in a study of OX40 agonist ivuxolimab in advanced cancers. Generated by immunoSEQ multiplex PCR, the TCRdb table keeps only in-frame clones and is missing some. Of 43,000 or so clones listed, roughly 90% are singletons. Material: CD4+ or CD8+ T cells sorted from blood, obtained in a trial of the OX40 agonist ivuxolimab. The origin of the receptors is an adult with an advanced solid tumor such as melanoma, head and neck, liver or kidney cancer.

The gene calls are TRBV18 and TRBJ2-7; D perhaps matches TRBD1 (6 bases). Germline lookup yields CDR1 KGHSH and CDR2 LQKENI. Trimming stripped 4 bases from V and 3 bases from J, with 16 bases between. The CDR3 covers 15 residues. CDR3 nucleotide sequence: TGTGCCAGCTCACGAGAGGCAGGGGCGGGCTACGAGCAGTACTTC. As protein: CASSREAGAGYEQYF.

This chain links TRBV7-9 with TRBJ2-3, with TRBD1 matching over 8 bases. Germline values: CDR1 SEHNR, CDR2 FQNEAQ (reference sequence). The CDR3 runs to 16 residues. The V and J ends lost 3 bases and 0 bases, in that order; junction bases with no gene match: 5. The CDR3 spells CASSLGGQVSTDTQYF. The DNA for the CDR3 is TGTGCCAGCAGCTTGGGGGGACAGGTTAGCACAGATACGCAGTATTTT.

V usage is TRBV18 and J usage is TRBJ2-7, with D uncertain. CDR3 length: 14 residues. Germline assignment: CDR1 KGHSH and CDR2 LQKENI. Trimming left V 1 base short and J 1 base short, with 8 bases between. CDR3 sequence: CASSPRSGSYEQYF. The CDR3, as DNA: TGTGCCAGCTCACCACGGTCAGGTTCCTACGAGCAGTACTTC.

The V and J genes are TRBV7-8 and TRBJ1-5; D perhaps matches TRBD1 (5 bases). This CDR3 is 14 amino acids long. Germline V CDR1 and CDR2: SGHVS, FQNEAQ. Trimming removed 6 bases from V and 3 bases from J, with 12 bases in between. CDR3 in DNA: TGTGCCAGCAGTCCCGACAGTTACAATCAGCCCCAGCATTTT. Translating gives CASSPDSYNQPQHF.

The rearrangement uses TRBV10-3 and TRBJ2-3; no clear D gene. The CDR3 totals 12 residues. Trimming removed 6 bases from V and 4 bases from J, with 8 bases in between. Germline-derived CDR1 and CDR2 are ENHRY and SYGVKD. The CDR3: CAIRGDPDTQYF. The CDR3 DNA sequence: TGTGCCATCAGGGGTGATCCAGATACGCAGTATTTT.

V is TRBV28 and J is TRBJ1-2; TRBD1 matches at 7 bases. CDR1 and CDR2 from the germline V gene are MDHEN and SYDVKM. V lost 5 bases, J lost 0 bases, and 9 bases stayed unmatched. The CDR3 runs 16 residues. CDR3 sequence: CASSLPGTATNYGYTF. DNA of the CDR3: TGTGCCAGCAGTCTGCCCGGGACAGCCACTAACTATGGCTACACCTTC.

The V gene is TRBV11-3, the J gene TRBJ1-1; D ambiguous. The CDR3 has 13 residues. CDR1 and CDR2 from the germline V gene are SGHNT and YENEEA. Trimming took off 2 bases at V and 5 bases at J, with 9 bases between the two ends. The CDR3 sequence: CASSLLGDTEAFF. CDR3 bases: TGTGCCAGCAGCTTATTAGGCGATACTGAAGCTTTCTTT.

This chain connects TRBV11-1 to TRBJ1-5, with D unresolved. Between the trimmed V and J ends, which lost 3 bases and 5 bases, there was a span of 8 bases. The CDR3 loop spans 13 amino acids. Germline V CDR1 and CDR2: SGHAT, FQDESV (reference sequence). This CDR3 is CASSLGPHQPQHF. CDR3 coding DNA: TGTGCCAGCAGCTTGGGTCCCCATCAGCCCCAGCATTTT.

The rearrangement joins TRBV6-5 to TRBJ2-5; 7 bases agree with TRBD2. CDR1 is MNHEY and CDR2 is SVGAGI in the germline V gene. CDR3 length equals 15 residues. J lost 3 bases, V lost 5 bases, and 9 bases had no gene match. The CDR3 nucleotides are TGTGCCAGCAGTACCCTGGGGGGGAGTAAAGAGACCCAGTACTTC. Translated: CASSTLGGSKETQYF.

The CDR3, as DNA: TGTGCCAGCAGCACCAGCCCCGAAGAAAAACTGTTTTTT. Protein product: CASSTSPEEKLFF. The rearrangement uses TRBV7-6 and TRBJ1-4; no reliable D call. Germline loops: CDR1 SGHVS, CDR2 FNYEAQ. The CDR3 is 13 residues long. Trimming took 5 bases from V and 8 from J, leaving 12 bases between them.

The gene calls are TRBV18 and TRBJ2-1, with 13 nucleotides matching TRBD2. The trim removed 4 bases at V and 9 bases at J, leaving 3 bases unmatched. From germline, CDR1 is KGHSH and CDR2 LQKENI. This CDR3 is built from 14 residues. As DNA, the CDR3 is TGTGCCAGCTCACTCGGACTAGCGGGAGTTGAGCAGTTCTTC. Amino acids: CASSLGLAGVEQFF.

This clone showed up just once. This chain connects TRBV5-4 to TRBJ2-1; D remains unclear. Germline assignment: CDR1 SGHNT and CDR2 YYREEE (reference sequence). CDR3 size: 14 residues. V lost 7 bases to trimming and J lost 0 bases, with 11 bases between them. The CDR3 bases are TGTGCCAGCGCCTCCCCAAGCTCCTACAATGAGCAGTTCTTC. Protein product: CASASPSSYNEQFF.

The count of this clone is one. The junction does not match germline at one end; this may be a read error. The V gene is TRBV11-3, the J gene TRBJ2-7; 9 bases agree with TRBD1. This CDR3 comprises 15 residues. Germline CDR1 and CDR2: SGHNT and YENEEA. The CDR3 reads CASSLDSGTGNEQYF. The DNA of the CDR3 is TGTGCCAGCAGCCTAGACTCCGGGACAGGGAACGAGCAGTACTTC.

The V call is TRBV11-2, the J call TRBJ2-5; D not certain. The CDR3 covers 12 residues. The germline gives CDR1 SGHAT, CDR2 FQNNGV. Trimming shortened V by 0 bases and J by 7 bases, and 6 bases separated the two germline ends. The CDR3 region has the DNA TGTGCCAGCAGCTTAGACTTGGGGACCCAGTACTTC. This translates into CASSLDLGTQYF.

The rearrangement joins TRBV29-1 to TRBJ2-5; D is perhaps TRBD2 (5 bases). Germline CDR1 and CDR2: SQVTM and ANQGSEA. The CDR3 totals 14 residues. V was pared by 4 bases and J by 1 base, with 13 bases between. The CDR3 protein is CSVVGGRFQETQYF. CDR3 DNA: TGCAGCGTTGTCGGCGGGCGATTCCAAGAGACCCAGTACTTC.

This chain links TRBV19 with TRBJ2-7; D is undetermined. Trimming shortened V by 7 bases and J by 1 base, and 14 bases separated the two germline ends. Germline-derived CDR1 and CDR2 are LNHDA and SQIVND (reference sequence). The CDR3 runs 14 residues. This chain's CDR3 is CASNPTPFSYEQYF. The CDR3 DNA reads as TGTGCCAGTAATCCGACACCTTTTTCCTACGAGCAGTACTTC. Combining the CDR3 with reference TRBV19 and TRBJ2-7 gives the whole variable domain DGGITQSPKYLFRKEGQNVTLSCEQNLNHDAMYWYRQDPGQGLRLIYYSQIVNDFQKGDIAEGYSVSREKKESFPLTVTSAQKNPTAFYLCASNPTPFSYEQYFGPGTRLTVT.

This chain connects TRBV7-6 to TRBJ2-3, with D perhaps TRBD2 (6 bases). The CDR3 is 16 amino acids. V was clipped by 5 bases and J by 0 bases, with 15 bases between them. In germline, CDR1 is SGHVS, CDR2 FNYEAQ. The CDR3 nucleotides read TGTGCCAGCAGCCCTGGGGCGGGACGTAGCACAGATACGCAGTATTTT. Protein product: CASSPGAGRSTDTQYF.

The chain employs TRBV28 and TRBJ2-3; tentatively, D is TRBD1 (5 bases). The length of the CDR3 is 13 residues. CDR1 is MDHEN and CDR2 is SYDVKM in the germline V gene. The ends were cut back, 8 bases at V and 6 bases at J, with 15 bases in the middle. DNA of the CDR3: TGTGCCAGCTGCCTAAGGGGCTCGGATACGCAGTATTTT. It is translated as CASCLRGSDTQYF.

The chain joins TRBV29-1 to TRBJ1-3; D not certain. The V end lost 4 bases, the J end lost 0 bases, and 7 bases lay between the germline ends. The CDR3 runs 13 residues. Per the germline V gene, CDR1 is SQVTM and CDR2 is ANQGSEA. This CDR3 is CSVVGYSGNTIYF. CDR3 nucleotides: TGCAGCGTTGTAGGGTACTCTGGAAACACCATATATTTT. The whole variable domain, filled in from reference TRBV29-1 and TRBJ1-3, reads SAVISQKPSRDICQRGTSLTIQCQVDSQVTMMFWYRQQPGQSLTLIATANQGSEATYESGFVIDKFPISRPNLTFSTLTVSNMSPEDSSIYLCSVVGYSGNTIYFGEGSWLTVV.

The gene calls are TRBV14 and TRBJ2-1; no clear D gene. Germline CDR1 reads SGHDN; CDR2 reads FVKESK. CDR3 length: 13 residues. Trimming took off 5 bases at V and 4 bases at J, with 9 bases between the two ends. CDR3 protein: CASSYLDYNEQFF. In DNA, the CDR3 is TGTGCCAGCAGCTATCTAGATTACAATGAGCAGTTCTTC. Drawing the rest from reference TRBV14 and TRBJ2-1, the complete variable domain is EAGVTQFPSHSVIEKGQTVTLRCDPISGHDNLYWYRRVMGKEIKFLLHFVKESKQDESGMPNNRFLAERTGGTYSTLKVQPAELEDSGVYFCASSYLDYNEQFFGPGTRLTVL.

The rearrangement joins TRBV27 to TRBJ1-2; D is undetermined. The CDR3 has 16 amino acids. The germline V and J ends were trimmed by 0 bases and 5 bases, with 16 bases remaining between them. CDR1 is MNHEY and CDR2 is SMNVEV in the germline V gene (reference sequence). CDR3 sequence (DNA): TGTGCCAGCAGTTTATCCCCGGGCCCTAATCCTTATGGCTACACCTTC. It specifies CASSLSPGPNPYGYTF.

This chain connects TRBV4-3 to TRBJ2-2, with D tentatively TRBD1 or TRBD2 (5 bases each). V dropped 4 bases and J dropped 4 bases, with 10 bases sitting between them. The CDR3 runs 14 residues. Germline CDR1 is LGHNA and CDR2 is YSLEER. The CDR3: CASSRGDGTGELFF. CDR3 coding DNA: TGCGCCAGCAGCCGAGGGGACGGCACCGGGGAGCTGTTTTTT.

This chain connects TRBV28 to TRBJ1-1; D is ambiguous. The CDR3 has 10 amino acids. V lost 8 bases and J 5 bases, leaving 6 bases between the germline ends. Germline CDR1 and CDR2: MDHEN and SYDVKM. The CDR3 sequence: CASGFTEAFF. CDR3 DNA sequence: TGTGCCAGCGGGTTTACTGAAGCTTTCTTT.

V is TRBV4-3 and J is TRBJ2-5; no clear D. The J call may not be correct, given that the DNA end is closer to TRBJ2-7. From germline, CDR1 is LGHNA and CDR2 YSLEER. The CDR3 contains 15 residues. For the CDR3, the DNA is TGCGCCAGCAGCCCCTCCCTCGGAACGGCCTACGAGCAGTACTTC. It yields the protein CASSPSLGTAYEQYF.

The genes are TRBV13 and TRBJ2-3; TRBD2 aligns across 8 bases. Germline loops: CDR1 PRHDT, CDR2 FYEKMQ (reference sequence). The CDR3 totals 14 residues. With V trimmed by 5 bases and J by 0 bases, 1 base remained unmatched. Written as DNA, the CDR3 is TGTGCCAGCAGCCAGCGGGGGAGCACAGATACGCAGTATTTT. This translates into CASSQRGSTDTQYF.

The rearrangement joins TRBV15 to TRBJ1-4; 9 nucleotides align to TRBD1. V shed 0 bases, J shed 8 bases, and the junction held 4 bases outside the gene matches. This CDR3 has 15 amino acids. Germline-derived CDR1 and CDR2 are LNHNV and YYDKDF (reference sequence). CDR3 protein: CATSREGQGAEKLFF. The CDR3 DNA reads as TGTGCCACCAGCAGAGAGGGACAGGGAGCCGAAAAACTGTTTTTT. Drawing the rest from reference TRBV15 and TRBJ1-4, the complete variable domain is DAMVIQNPRYQVTQFGKPVTLSCSQTLNHNVMYWYQQKSSQAPKLLFHYYDKDFNNEADTPDNFQSRRPNTSFCFLDIRSPGLGDTAMYLCATSREGQGAEKLFFGSGTQLSVL.

V usage is TRBV7-2 and J usage is TRBJ2-5; 9 positions agree with TRBD2. The V gene's germline CDR1 is SGHTA and CDR2 FQGNSA. The CDR3 has 16 amino acids. V was pared by 3 bases and J by 5 bases, with 10 bases of the junction left unmatched. The CDR3: CASSLAIAGAAETQYF. The CDR3 DNA sequence: TGTGCCAGCAGCTTGGCTATAGCGGGAGCGGCGGAGACCCAGTACTTC.

This chain's CDR3 is CASSLPPTGGTGELFF. DNA for the CDR3: TGTGCCAGCAGCTTGCCCCCCACGGGGGGTACCGGGGAGCTGTTTTTT. The chain couples TRBV5-4 to TRBJ2-2; TRBD2 aligns across 7 bases. The CDR3 length is 16 residues. Trimming cost V 1 base and J 5 bases; bases outside gene matches: 8. CDR1 SGHNT and CDR2 YYREEE come from the germline V gene (reference sequence).

The chain combines TRBV5-1 with TRBJ1-3; D perhaps matches TRBD1 (5 bases). The germline gives CDR1 SGHRS, CDR2 YFSETQ. This CDR3 contains 15 residues. V gave up 0 bases and J gave up 1 base, with 8 bases separating them. The chain's CDR3 is CASSLEGTSGNTIYF. The CDR3 DNA follows: TGCGCCAGCAGCTTGGAAGGGACGTCTGGAAACACCATATATTTT.

The V call is TRBV18, the J call TRBJ1-5; D remains unclear. V lost 6 bases and J 1 base, leaving 4 bases between the germline ends. This CDR3 is built from 12 residues. Germline CDR1 reads KGHSH; CDR2 reads LQKENI. CDR3: CASSDSNQPQHF. CDR3 nucleotides: TGTGCCAGCTCGGACAGCAATCAGCCCCAGCATTTT.